Listed here is a single T cell receptor beta chain. Germline CDR1 SGHKS, CDR2 YYEKEE (reference sequence). CDR3 size: 13 residues. Trimming removed 1 base at V and 7 bases at J, with 11 bases between. The authors' processing: Cell counts per sample came from amplifying reference gene primers. Measured with immunoSEQ multiplex PCR; TCRdb has only the in-frame clones, and not every one. V, J and clone size derive from that table, while D and trimming were established from the DNA sequence. The repertoire holds roughly 27,000 clones, with approximately 92% as singletons. The data derive from a study of blood T cell repertoires in COVID-19. Study information: From T cells, B-cell-depleted T cells, or PBMCs came the material, which was cDNA or gDNA.

V gene TRBV5-5 combines with J gene TRBJ1-1; D possibly corresponds to TRBD1 (6 bases). Sequencing was carried out using peripheral blood. This receptor was identified in a man aged 55-75 years with acute or convalescent COVID-19. The CDR3 DNA sequence: TGTGCCAGCAGCTTGACGGCAGGGGTTGAAGCTTTCTTT. Its protein is CASSLTAGVEAFF.